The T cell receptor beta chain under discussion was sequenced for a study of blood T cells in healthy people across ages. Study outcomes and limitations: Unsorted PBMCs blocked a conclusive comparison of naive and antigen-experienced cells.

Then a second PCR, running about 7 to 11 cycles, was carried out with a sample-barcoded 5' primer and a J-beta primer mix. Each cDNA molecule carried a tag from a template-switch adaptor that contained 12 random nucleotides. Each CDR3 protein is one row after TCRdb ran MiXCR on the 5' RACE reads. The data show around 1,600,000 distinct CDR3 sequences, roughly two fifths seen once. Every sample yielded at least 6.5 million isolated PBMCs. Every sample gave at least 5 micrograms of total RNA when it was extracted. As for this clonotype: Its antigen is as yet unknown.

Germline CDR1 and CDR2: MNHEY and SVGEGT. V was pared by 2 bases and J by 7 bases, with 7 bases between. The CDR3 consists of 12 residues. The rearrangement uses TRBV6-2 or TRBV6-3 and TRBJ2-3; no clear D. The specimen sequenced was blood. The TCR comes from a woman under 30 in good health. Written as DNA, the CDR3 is TGTGCCAGCAGTTACCCGACAAATACGCAGTATTTT. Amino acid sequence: CASSYPTNTQYF.